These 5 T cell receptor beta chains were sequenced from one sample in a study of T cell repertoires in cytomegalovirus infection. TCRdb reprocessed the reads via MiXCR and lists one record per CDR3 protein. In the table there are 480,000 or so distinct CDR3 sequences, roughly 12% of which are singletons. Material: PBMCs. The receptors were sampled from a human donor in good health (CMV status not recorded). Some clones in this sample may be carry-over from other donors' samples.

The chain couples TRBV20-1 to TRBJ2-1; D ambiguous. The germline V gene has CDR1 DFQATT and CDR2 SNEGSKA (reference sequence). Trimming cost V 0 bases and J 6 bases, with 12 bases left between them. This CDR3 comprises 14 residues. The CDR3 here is CSARELSALNEQFF. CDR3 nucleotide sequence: TGCAGTGCTAGAGAATTAAGCGCACTCAATGAGCAGTTCTTC.

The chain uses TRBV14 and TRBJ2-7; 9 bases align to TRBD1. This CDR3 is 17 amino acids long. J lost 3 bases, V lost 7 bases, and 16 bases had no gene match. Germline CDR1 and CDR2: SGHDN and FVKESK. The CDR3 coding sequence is TGTGCCAGCATTTTAAATTATCCCGGGACAGGGAACTACGAGCAGTACTTC. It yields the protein CASILNYPGTGNYEQYF.

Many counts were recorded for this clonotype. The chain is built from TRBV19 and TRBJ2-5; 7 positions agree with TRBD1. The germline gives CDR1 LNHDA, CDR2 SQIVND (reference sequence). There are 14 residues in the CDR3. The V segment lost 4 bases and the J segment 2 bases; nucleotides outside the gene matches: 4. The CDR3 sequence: CASSKTGLQETQYF. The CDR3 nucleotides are TGTGCCAGTAGTAAGACAGGGCTGCAAGAGACCCAGTACTTC.

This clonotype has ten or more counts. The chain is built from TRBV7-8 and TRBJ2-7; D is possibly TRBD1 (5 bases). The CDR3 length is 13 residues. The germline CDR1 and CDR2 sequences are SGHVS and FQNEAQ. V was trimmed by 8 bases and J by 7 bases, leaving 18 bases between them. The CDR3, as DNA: TGTGCCAGCTCTCGGACAAGTACGATGGAGCAGTACTTC. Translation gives CASSRTSTMEQYF. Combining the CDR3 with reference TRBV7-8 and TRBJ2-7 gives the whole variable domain GAGVSQSPRYKVAKRGQDVALRCDPISGHVSLFWYQQALGQGPEFLTYFQNEAQLDKSGLPSDRFFAERPEGSVSTLKIQRTQQEDSAVYLCASSRTSTMEQYFGPGTRLTVT.

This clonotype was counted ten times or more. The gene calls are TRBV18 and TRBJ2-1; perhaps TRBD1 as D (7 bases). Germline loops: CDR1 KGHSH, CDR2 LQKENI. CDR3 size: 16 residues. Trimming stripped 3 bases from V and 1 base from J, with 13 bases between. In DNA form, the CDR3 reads TGTGCCAGCTCACCTCAACAGGGGACTTCCTACAATGAGCAGTTCTTC. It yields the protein CASSPQQGTSYNEQFF. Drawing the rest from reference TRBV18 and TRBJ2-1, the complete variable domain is NAGVMQNPRHLVRRRGQEARLRCSPMKGHSHVYWYRQLPEEGLKFMVYLQKENIIDESGMPKERFSAEFPKEGPSILRIQQVVRGDSAAYFCASSPQQGTSYNEQFFGPGTRLTVL.